The sample holds many counts of the clone carrying this TCR beta chain. Its antigen remains unknown. The CDR3 goes on 3 residues after the read ends, and that part is filled in from the germline J gene. The data belong to a study of T cell clonality in common variable immunodeficiency. Study-wide results and limits: In common variable immunodeficiency, TCR beta chains reportedly carried fewer deletions and N-nucleotide insertions.

Using immunoSEQ multiplex PCR, the repertoire was profiled, and TCRdb retains in-frame clones only, with some absent. This sample comprises roughly 55,000 clones, none seen once only. Germline CDR1 is SGHTA and CDR2 is FQGNSA. The CDR3 extends over 14 amino acids. The chain links TRBV7-2 to TRBJ2-4, with D possibly being TRBD1 (6 bases). The clonotype originates from a person between 18 and 75 years old in good health. The sequencing sample was made of peripheral blood mononuclear cells. The sequenced CDR3 bases are TGTGCCAGCAGCCTTACATTGGACAGCGCCCTT. This encodes CASSLTLDSAL. The full CDR3 is CASSLTLDSALQYF.